These T cell receptor beta chains were read from a single sample in a study of blood T cell repertoires in COVID-19. Method: immunoSEQ multiplex PCR; TCRdb's copy keeps in-frame clones and lacks some. This table holds some 170,000 clones, roughly 87% found once. Specimen: PBMCs or T cells enriched from blood (not recorded which). The receptors come from a human donor with acute COVID-19. The donor label of this sample is uncertain. CDR3s leave out the opening cysteine and the closing phenylalanine or tryptophan.

j_call | v_call | cdr3_aa
TRBJ1-5 | TRBV2 | ASRPGTGGGQPQH
TRBJ2-7 | TRBV30 | AWSVRQDTHEQY
TRBJ1-2 | TRBV6-5 | ASINRASNYGYT
TRBJ1-2 | TRBV5-1 | ASSRTGYGYT
TRBJ2-1 | TRBV19 | ASSSPFGTYGYEQF
TRBJ2-7 | TRBV7-6 | ASSLARSAEQY
TRBJ2-7 | TRBV29-1 | SAGQGYEQY
TRBJ2-2 | TRBV9 | ASTEGLANTGELF
TRBJ2-2 | TRBV3-1/TRBV3-2 | ASSQDWRGGNTGELF
TRBJ1-2 | TRBV30 | AWIGQGYGYT
TRBJ1-2 | TRBV7-9 | ASSLWGEYGYT
TRBJ2-7 | TRBV6-5 | ASQAGMGEQY
TRBJ1-1 | TRBV7-2 | ASSFTGESTEAF
TRBJ2-3 | TRBV28 | ASSSTSGTDTQY
TRBJ2-5 | TRBV5-5 | ASSLDGVKETQY
TRBJ2-2 | TRBV5-4 | ASGGKDVRGTGELF
TRBJ2-1 | TRBV6-5 | ASRKGGSYNEQF
TRBJ2-4 | TRBV20-1 | SARLTGPQY
TRBJ2-2 | TRBV19 | ASRTGTSWDTGELF
TRBJ1-2 | TRBV18 | ASSLTGTREYGYT
TRBJ2-7 | TRBV7-9 | ASSGREKGADEQY
TRBJ1-5 | TRBV6-5 | ASWGVGEGQPQH
TRBJ2-1 | TRBV21-1 | ASPQDRRRKQF
TRBJ2-7 | TRBV6-5 | ASSLSTSGPYEQY
TRBJ2-7 | TRBV5-8 | ASSSGGRGGDEQY
TRBJ2-3 | TRBV10-1 | AKEGGYRTDTQY
TRBJ2-7 | TRBV10-1 | ASRVARGSSYEQY
TRBJ1-2 | TRBV2 | ASRSGTQVFYGYT
TRBJ1-6 | TRBV4-2 | ASSSGTGNSPLH
TRBJ2-4 | TRBV29-1 | SGLGTLNIQY
TRBJ1-1 | TRBV19 | ASSRIWADNTEAF
TRBJ2-2 | TRBV18 | ASSPGTGNTGELF
TRBJ1-6 | TRBV5-4 | ASSLMGQGIGPLH
TRBJ1-5 | TRBV10-3 | AISWTDNQPQH
TRBJ2-7 | TRBV29-1 | SVVGQTYEQY
TRBJ2-3 | TRBV30 | AWSLPFRADTQY
TRBJ2-7 | TRBV27 | ASSFRQGLDEQY
TRBJ1-4 | TRBV7-2 | ASSFSGGPGEKLF
TRBJ1-6 | TRBV19 | ASSIVGRGTYNSPLH
TRBJ1-5 | TRBV6-6 | ASNQRGGFNQPQH
TRBJ1-2 | TRBV7-9 | ASSQGGQSPRR
TRBJ2-2 | TRBV7-2 | ASSLARTNTGELF
TRBJ2-3 | TRBV11-3 | ASSIGRWDTQY
TRBJ2-2 | TRBV19 | ASSIGQVGELF
TRBJ2-7 | TRBV5-1 | ASSLGRSSYEQY
TRBJ1-5 | TRBV2 | ASSELYSTGNQPQH
TRBJ1-1 | TRBV6-5 | ASSGTAMNTEAF
TRBJ2-1 | TRBV6-5 | ASSQGSSYNEQF
TRBJ2-2 | TRBV13 | ASSPDVGTSTGELF
TRBJ2-1 | TRBV4-2 | ASSQGSGGFNEQF